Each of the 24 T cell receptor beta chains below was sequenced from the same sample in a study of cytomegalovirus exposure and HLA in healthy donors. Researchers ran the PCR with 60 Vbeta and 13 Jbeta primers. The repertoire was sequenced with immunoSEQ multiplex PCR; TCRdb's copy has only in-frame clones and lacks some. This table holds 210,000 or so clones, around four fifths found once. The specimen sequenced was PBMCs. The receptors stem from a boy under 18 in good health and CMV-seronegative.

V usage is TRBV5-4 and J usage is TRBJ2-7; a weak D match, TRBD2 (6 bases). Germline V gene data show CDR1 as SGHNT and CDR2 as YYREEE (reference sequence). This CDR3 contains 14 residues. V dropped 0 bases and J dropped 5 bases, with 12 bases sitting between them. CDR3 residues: CASSLGGVGNEQYF. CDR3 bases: TGTGCCAGCAGCTTGGGGGGGGTAGGCAACGAGCAGTACTTC. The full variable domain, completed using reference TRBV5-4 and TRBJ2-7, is ETGVTQSPTHLIKTRGQQVTLRCSSQSGHNTVSWYQQALGQGPQFIFQYYREEENGRGNFPPRFSGLQFPNYSSELNVNALELDDSALYLCASSLGGVGNEQYFGPGTRLTVT.

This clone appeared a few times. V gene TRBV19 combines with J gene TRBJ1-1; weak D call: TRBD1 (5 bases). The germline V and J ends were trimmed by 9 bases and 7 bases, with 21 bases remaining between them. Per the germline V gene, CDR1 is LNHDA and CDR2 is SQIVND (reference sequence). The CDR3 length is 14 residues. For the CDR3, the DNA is TGTGCCAGCAGCCCCCGCAGGGCCCGTTTTGAAGCTTTCTTT. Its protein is CASSPRRARFEAFF.

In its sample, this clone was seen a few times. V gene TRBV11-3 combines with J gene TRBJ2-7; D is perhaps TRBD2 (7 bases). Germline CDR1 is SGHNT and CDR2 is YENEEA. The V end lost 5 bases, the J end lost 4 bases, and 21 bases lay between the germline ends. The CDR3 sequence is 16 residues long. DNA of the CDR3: TGTGCCAGCAGCCCAGGCCGGGGGGCAAAAGCTTACGAGCAGTACTTC. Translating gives CASSPGRGAKAYEQYF.

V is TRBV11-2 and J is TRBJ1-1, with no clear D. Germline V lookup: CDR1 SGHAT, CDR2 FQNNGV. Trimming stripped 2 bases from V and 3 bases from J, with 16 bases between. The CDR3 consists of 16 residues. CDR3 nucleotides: TGTGCCAGCAGCTTATGGCCCCGATTACCCGACACTGAAGCTTTCTTT. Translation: CASSLWPRLPDTEAFF.

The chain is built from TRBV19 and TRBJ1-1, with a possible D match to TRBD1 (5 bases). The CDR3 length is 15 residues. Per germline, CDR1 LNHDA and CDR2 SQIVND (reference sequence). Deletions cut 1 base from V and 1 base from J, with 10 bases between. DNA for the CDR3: TGTGCCAGTAGTATAGCGGGGGGAGCGAACACTGAAGCTTTCTTT. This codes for CASSIAGGANTEAFF.

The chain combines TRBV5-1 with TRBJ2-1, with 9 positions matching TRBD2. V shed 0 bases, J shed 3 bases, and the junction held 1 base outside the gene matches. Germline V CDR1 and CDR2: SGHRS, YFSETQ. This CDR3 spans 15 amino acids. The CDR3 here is CASSLGGGDYNEQFF. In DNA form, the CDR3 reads TGCGCCAGCAGCTTGGGCGGGGGGGACTACAATGAGCAGTTCTTC.

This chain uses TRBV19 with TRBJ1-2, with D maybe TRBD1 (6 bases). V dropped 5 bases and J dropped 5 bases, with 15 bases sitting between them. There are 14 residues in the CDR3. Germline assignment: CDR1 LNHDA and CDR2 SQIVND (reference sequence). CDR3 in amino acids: CASSLYRDSYGYTF. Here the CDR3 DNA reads TGTGCCAGTAGTCTGTACAGGGATTCATATGGCTACACCTTC.

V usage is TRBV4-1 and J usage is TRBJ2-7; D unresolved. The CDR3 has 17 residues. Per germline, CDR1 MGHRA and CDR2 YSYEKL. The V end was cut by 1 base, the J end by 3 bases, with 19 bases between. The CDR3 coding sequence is TGCGCCAGCAGCCAAGGTACGGTGGAAGAGGCCGGCTACGAGCAGTACTTC. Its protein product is CASSQGTVEEAGYEQYF.

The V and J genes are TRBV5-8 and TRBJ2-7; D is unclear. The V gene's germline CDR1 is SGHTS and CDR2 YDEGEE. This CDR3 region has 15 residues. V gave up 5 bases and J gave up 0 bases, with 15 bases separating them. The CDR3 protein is CASSLRRVGSYEQYF. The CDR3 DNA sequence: TGTGCCAGCAGTTTGAGACGGGTTGGCTCCTACGAGCAGTACTTC. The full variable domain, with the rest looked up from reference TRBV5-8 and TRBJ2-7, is EAGVTQSPTHLIKTRGQQATLRCSPISGHTSVYWYQQALGLGLQFLLWYDEGEERNRGNFPPRFSGRQFPNYSSELNVNALELEDSALYLCASSLRRVGSYEQYFGPGTRLTVT.

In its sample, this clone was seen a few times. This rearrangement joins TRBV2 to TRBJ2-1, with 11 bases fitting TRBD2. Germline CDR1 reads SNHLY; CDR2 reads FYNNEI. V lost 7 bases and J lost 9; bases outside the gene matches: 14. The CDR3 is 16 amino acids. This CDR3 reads CASTYRGTSGIAEQFF. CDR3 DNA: TGTGCCAGCACTTATCGGGGGACTAGCGGTATCGCTGAGCAGTTCTTC.

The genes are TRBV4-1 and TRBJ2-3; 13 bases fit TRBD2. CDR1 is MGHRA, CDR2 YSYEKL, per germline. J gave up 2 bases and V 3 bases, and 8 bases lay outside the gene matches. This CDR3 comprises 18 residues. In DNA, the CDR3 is TGCGCCAGCAGCCATGGACTAGCGGGGGTCGGCCTCACAGATACGCAGTATTTT. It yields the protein CASSHGLAGVGLTDTQYF.

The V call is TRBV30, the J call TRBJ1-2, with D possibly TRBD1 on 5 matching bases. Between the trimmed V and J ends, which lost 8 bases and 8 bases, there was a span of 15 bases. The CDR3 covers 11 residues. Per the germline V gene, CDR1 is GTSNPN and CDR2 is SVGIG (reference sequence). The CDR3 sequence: CALGRGGGYTF. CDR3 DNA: TGTGCCCTAGGGCGGGGCGGCGGCTACACCTTC. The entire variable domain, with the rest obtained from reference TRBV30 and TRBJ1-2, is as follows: SQTIHQWPATLVQPVGSPLSLECTVEGTSNPNLYWYRQAAGRGLQLLFYSVGIGQISSEVPQNLSASRPQDRQFILSSKKLLLSDSGFYLCALGRGGGYTFGSGTRLTVV.

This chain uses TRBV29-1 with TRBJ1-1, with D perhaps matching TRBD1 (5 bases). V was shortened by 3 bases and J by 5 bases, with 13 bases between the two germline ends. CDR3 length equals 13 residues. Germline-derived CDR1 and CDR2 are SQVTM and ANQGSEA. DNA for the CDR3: TGCAGCGTTGAGCGGGACTCTCTTACTGAAGCTTTCTTT. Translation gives CSVERDSLTEAFF.

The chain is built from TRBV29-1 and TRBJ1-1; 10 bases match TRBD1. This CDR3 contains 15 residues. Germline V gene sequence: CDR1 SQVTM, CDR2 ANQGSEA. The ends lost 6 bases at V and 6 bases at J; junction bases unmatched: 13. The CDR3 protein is CSVLGSPDRGAEAFF. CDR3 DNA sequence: TGCAGCGTACTCGGTTCCCCGGACAGGGGGGCTGAAGCTTTCTTT.

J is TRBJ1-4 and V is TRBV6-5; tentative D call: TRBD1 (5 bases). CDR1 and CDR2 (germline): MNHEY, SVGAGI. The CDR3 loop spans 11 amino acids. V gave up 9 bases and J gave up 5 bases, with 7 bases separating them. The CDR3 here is CASGHNEKLFF. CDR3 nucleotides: TGTGCCAGTGGACACAATGAAAAACTGTTTTTT.

The CDR3 spells CAWSVRWEGYGYTF. DNA for the CDR3: TGTGCCTGGAGTGTACGATGGGAGGGTTATGGCTACACCTTC. The rearrangement joins TRBV30 to TRBJ1-2; no reliable D call. Germline-derived CDR1 and CDR2 are GTSNPN and SVGIG (reference sequence). This CDR3 region has 14 residues. Trimming pared 0 bases from V and 5 bases from J, leaving 13 bases between.

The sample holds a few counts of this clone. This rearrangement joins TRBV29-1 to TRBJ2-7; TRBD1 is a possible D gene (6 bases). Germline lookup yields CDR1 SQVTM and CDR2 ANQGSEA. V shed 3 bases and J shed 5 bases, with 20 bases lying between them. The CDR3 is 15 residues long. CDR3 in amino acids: CSVDGRVQGRNEQYF. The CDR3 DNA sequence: TGCAGCGTTGATGGTCGGGTCCAGGGGAGAAACGAGCAGTACTTC.

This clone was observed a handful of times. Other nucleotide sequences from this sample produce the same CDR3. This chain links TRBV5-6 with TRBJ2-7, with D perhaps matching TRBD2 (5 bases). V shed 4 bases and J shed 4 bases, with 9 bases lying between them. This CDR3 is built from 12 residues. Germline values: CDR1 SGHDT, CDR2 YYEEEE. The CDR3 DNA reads TGTGCCAGCAGCCGGGGATCTTACGAGCAGTACTTC. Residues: CASSRGSYEQYF.

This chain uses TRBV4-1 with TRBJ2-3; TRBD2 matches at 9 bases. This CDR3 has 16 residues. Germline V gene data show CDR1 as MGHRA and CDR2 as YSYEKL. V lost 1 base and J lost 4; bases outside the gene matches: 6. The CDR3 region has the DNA TGCGCCAGCAGCCAAGGGGGACTAGCTCAGTCAGATACGCAGTATTTT. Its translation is CASSQGGLAQSDTQYF.

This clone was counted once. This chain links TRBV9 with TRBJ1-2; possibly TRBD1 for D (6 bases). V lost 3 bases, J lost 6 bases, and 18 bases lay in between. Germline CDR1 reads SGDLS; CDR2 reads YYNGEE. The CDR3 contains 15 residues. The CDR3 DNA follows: TGTGCCAGCAGCGCTATTGGGGGGGCTCTTGATGGCTACACCTTC. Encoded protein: CASSAIGGALDGYTF.

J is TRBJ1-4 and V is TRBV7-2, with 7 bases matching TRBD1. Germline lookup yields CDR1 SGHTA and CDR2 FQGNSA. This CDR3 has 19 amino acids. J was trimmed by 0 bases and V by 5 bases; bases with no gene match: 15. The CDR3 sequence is CASSSDRVLSFATNEKLFF. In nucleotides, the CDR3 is TGTGCCAGCAGCAGCGACAGGGTCCTATCATTTGCAACTAATGAAAAACTGTTTTTT.

CDR3 sequence: CASSLAVPGSSVSCTF. In nucleotides, the CDR3 is TGTGCCAGCAGCTTAGCAGTGCCGGGGTCGAGCGTAAGCTGCACCTTC. The gene calls are TRBV7-2 and TRBJ1-2; D unresolved. In germline, CDR1 is SGHTA, CDR2 FQGNSA. Trimming removed 0 bases from V and 13 bases from J, with 24 bases in between. This CDR3 is 16 amino acids long.

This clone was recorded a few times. The CDR3 loop is CASSSGGLAGGNTDTQYF. The CDR3 DNA follows: TGCGCCAGCAGCTCGGGGGGACTAGCGGGCGGGAACACAGATACGCAGTATTTT. The rearrangement joins TRBV5-1 to TRBJ2-3; 12 nucleotides agree with TRBD2. In germline, CDR1 is SGHRS, CDR2 YFSETQ. The CDR3 has 18 residues. The junction had 10 bases not matched to a gene; V was cut back by 3 bases and J by 2 bases.

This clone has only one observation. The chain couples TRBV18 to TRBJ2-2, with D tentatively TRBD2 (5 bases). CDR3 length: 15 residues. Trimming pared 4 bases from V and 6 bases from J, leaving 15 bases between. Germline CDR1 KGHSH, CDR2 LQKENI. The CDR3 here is CASSREIFRPGELFF. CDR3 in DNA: TGTGCCAGCTCACGGGAGATTTTCCGTCCCGGGGAGCTGTTTTTT.